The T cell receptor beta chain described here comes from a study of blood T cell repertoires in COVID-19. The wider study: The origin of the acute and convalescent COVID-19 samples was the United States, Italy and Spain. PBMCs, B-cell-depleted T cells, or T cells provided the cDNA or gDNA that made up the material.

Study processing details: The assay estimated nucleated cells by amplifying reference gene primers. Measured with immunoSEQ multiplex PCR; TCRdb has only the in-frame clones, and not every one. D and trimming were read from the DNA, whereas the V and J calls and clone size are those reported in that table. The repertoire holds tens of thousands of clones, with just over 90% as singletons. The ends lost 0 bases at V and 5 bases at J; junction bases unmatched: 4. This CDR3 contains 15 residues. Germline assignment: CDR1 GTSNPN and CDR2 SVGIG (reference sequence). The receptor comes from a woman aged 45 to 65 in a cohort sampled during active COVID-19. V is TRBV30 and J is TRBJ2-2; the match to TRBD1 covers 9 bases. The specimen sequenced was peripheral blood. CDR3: CAWSVRDRVTGELFF. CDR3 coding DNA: TGTGCCTGGAGTGTACGGGACAGGGTAACCGGGGAGCTGTTTTTT.